Listed here is a single T cell receptor beta chain. Its antigen remains undetermined. No base quality information exists; no much larger clone differs at one position. The germline V gene (reference sequence) supplies CDR1 SGHNT and CDR2 YYREEE. Including the terminal cysteine and phenylalanine, the CDR3 comprises 16 residues. Only the CDR3 part of the read is kept: 48 bases, read in frame from the first base. V is reduced by 1 base and J by 6 bases, leaving a spacing of 20 bases between them. TCRbeta libraries were sequenced on an Illumina MiSeq, averaging about 40,773 productive templates per sample. TCRbeta CDR3 libraries were generated with the immunoSEQ assay using multiplex PCR amplification. From the authors' description of their analysis: Following a previously defined approach, repertoire diversity was calculated, and values close to 0 point to extremely monoclonal samples. Held by TCRdb, this immuneACCESS table contains in-frame sequences only and omits some clones. Under half of the omission traces to an unresolved V gene where checked; the cause of the rest is unknown. V, J and clone size are taken as reported in that table, and D and trimming were inferred from the DNA itself. Across this sample there are roughly 11,000 clones, with 60% to 85% seen only once. The leading ten clones occupy about 50% of the sample.

The data originate from a study of STAT3 mutations in large granular lymphocyte leukemia (dated by TCRdb to between 2017 and 2020). Notes on the research overall: In roughly half of the longitudinally sequenced T-LGLL patients, canonical activating STAT3 mutations were detected. One or more immunosuppressive therapy regimens were given to more than half of T-LGLL patients, and hematologic response was seen in around two fifths of the treated patients. To reconstruct clonal hierarchy and dynamics, serial deep sequencing of TCRbeta CDR3 and STAT3 was performed in patients with T-cell large granular lymphocyte leukemia. Some 18 representative T-LGLL cases were selected from an initial cohort of under 250 LGL patients for longitudinal TCRbeta and STAT3 sequencing. As controls, the study also included longitudinal sequencing of two patients with natural killer LGL leukemia. Patients were sequenced at around 4 time points on average, with the number of samplings per patient ranging from 2 to 8.

Results and caveats for the whole study, not just this receptor: Because codominant clonotypes persisted in some patients, a small but highly pathogenic clone may have been missed. In 6 of 18 patients, TCR clonotype switching occurred after therapy, and every newly emerging clone was STAT3 wild type. Dominant TCR clone burden was found to exceed STAT3 mutant burden in several patients, suggesting that STAT3 mutation arose secondarily within a pre-expanded clone. Because no samples were available when a clone first appeared, clonal expansion was inferred from samplings taken at other points. At least one immunodominant TCRbeta clonotype was present in every T-LGLL patient, and multiple immunodominant subclonotypes appeared in about half of the T-LGLL patients. Linking therapy response to changes in TCR clonal burden was complicated by variable intervals between samplings and by differing treatment regimens.

The same DNA, extracted from blood mononuclear cells, served for both the TCR sequencing and the STAT3 sequencing. The rearranged segments are TRBV5-4 and TRBJ2-7; too little of a D gene remains to name it. This receptor was identified in a man aged 55 to 69 with T-cell large granular lymphocyte leukemia. Some clones in this sample may be carry-over from other donors' samples. The age is the age at diagnosis. The sequenced sample consisted of peripheral blood mononuclear cells. The CDR3 region reads CASSLWTRPPSTEQYF. The DNA sequence is TGTGCCAGCAGCTTGTGGACCAGGCCGCCGAGCACCGAGCAGTACTTC.